This T cell receptor beta chain was captured by sequencing in a study of breast tumors, draining lymph nodes, adjacent tissues. Points from the study as a whole: Luminal-like breast cancer showed significantly higher tumor–nontumor repertoire similarity than basal-like. Data only fit, rather than demonstrated, lymph node origin of most tumor T cells. Tumor repertoires ranked between lymph nodes and nontumor tissue in diversity, with V and J gene preferences. Data fit most tumor T cells coming from lymph node, expanding in tumor.

This clonotype was seen ten or more times. Its antigen is not known. A much larger clone lies one base from this, so it may be a read error. TCRdb analysed the multiplex PCR reads with MiXCR anew, one entry per CDR3 protein. The sample lists 13,000 to 15,000 distinct CDR3 sequences; approximately 45% were seen once. Germline CDR1 is DFQATT and CDR2 is SNEGSKA (reference sequence). The CDR3 totals 12 residues. Sample: tumor-adjacent breast tissue. The V gene is TRBV20-1, the J gene TRBJ1-2; D not resolved. The TCR comes from a female donor with breast cancer. Some clones in this sample may be carry-over from other donors' samples. The CDR3 nucleotides are TGCAGTGCTAGAACTGGGAACTATGGCTCCACCTTC. Translation: CSARTGNYGSTF.